Shown below are 14 T cell receptor beta chains from a single sample sequenced in a study of cytomegalovirus exposure and HLA in healthy donors. The primer mix had 60 Vbeta and 13 Jbeta primers. Produced via immunoSEQ multiplex PCR; TCRdb's table is partial and in-frame only. Among some 180,000 clones, about 82% were seen once, and the ten largest hold around 1.6%. The material sequenced was PBMCs. The receptors shown here come from a man between 18 and 29 years old in good health and CMV-seronegative.

This chain links TRBV6-5 with TRBJ1-1, with D perhaps TRBD1 (5 bases). The CDR3 is made up of 12 amino acids. V lost 5 bases, J lost 8 bases, and 12 bases lay in between. Germline V gene data show CDR1 as MNHEY and CDR2 as SVGAGI. DNA of the CDR3: TGTGCCAGCAGTGAAGTTGGGGGGGAAGCTTTCTTT. This codes for CASSEVGGEAFF.

The V call is TRBV5-4, the J call TRBJ1-2, with 9 bases aligning to TRBD1. Germline V lookup: CDR1 SGHNT, CDR2 YYREEE (reference sequence). The length of the CDR3 is 16 residues. Trimming at V came to 3 bases and at J to 5 bases, leaving 11 bases not matched to a gene. The chain's CDR3 is CASSSLDRGASYGYTF. CDR3 nucleotides: TGTGCCAGCAGCTCCTTGGACAGGGGTGCCTCTTATGGCTACACCTTC.

The J gene is TRBJ2-5, the V gene TRBV2; possible D gene TRBD1, 5 bases. The J call is in doubt because the DNA end fits TRBJ2-7 better. There are 14 residues in the CDR3. The germline CDR1 and CDR2 sequences are SNHLY and FYNNEI. The CDR3 nucleotides are TGTGCCAGCAGTGTAGGGGCCCCGACCTACGAGCAGTACTTC. Translated, it gives CASSVGAPTYEQYF.

Comment on this clone: The same CDR3 can be traced to other DNA sequences in this sample. The chain links TRBV10-3 to TRBJ1-4; 9 positions match TRBD1. CDR3 size: 15 residues. V was clipped by 7 bases and J by 8 bases; unmatched bases: 11. CDR1 and CDR2 (germline): ENHRY, SYGVKD. This CDR3 reads CAIKGGGQGNEKLFF. For the CDR3, the DNA is TGTGCCATCAAAGGAGGGGGACAGGGAAACGAAAAACTGTTTTTT.

In its sample, this clone was seen a few times. Other DNA sequences within the sample encode an identical CDR3. The chain carries TRBV7-2 and TRBJ2-2; maybe TRBD2 (6 bases). Germline CDR1 reads SGHTA; CDR2 reads FQGNSA. The CDR3 extends over 14 amino acids. V lost 2 bases and J lost 5, with 9 bases in between. The CDR3 sequence: CASSLIGGTGELFF. For the CDR3, the DNA is TGTGCCAGCAGCTTAATCGGGGGAACCGGGGAGCTGTTTTTT.

The J gene is TRBJ2-2, the V gene TRBV19, with 7 bases matching TRBD1. V gave up 3 bases and J gave up 4 bases; unmatched junction bases: 8. Germline values: CDR1 LNHDA, CDR2 SQIVND (reference sequence). The CDR3 has 16 amino acids. In nucleotides, the CDR3 is TGTGCCAGTAGTATCGCGACAGGGTCCGGCACCGGGGAGCTGTTTTTT. Protein product: CASSIATGSGTGELFF.

CDR3 amino acids: CASSLASGSGKGNEQFF. CDR3 bases: TGTGCCAGCAGCTTAGCTTCTGGTAGCGGGAAAGGCAATGAGCAGTTCTTC. The chain recombines TRBV7-9 with TRBJ2-1; 8 nucleotides align to TRBD2. This CDR3 is 17 amino acids long. CDR1 is SEHNR, CDR2 FQNEAQ, per germline (reference sequence). V was pared by 0 bases and J by 6 bases, with 10 bases of the junction left unmatched.

The chain combines TRBV7-9 with TRBJ2-7; 7 bases align to TRBD1. The CDR3 runs 14 residues. V gave up 5 bases and J gave up 3 bases; unmatched junction bases: 7. CDR1 is SEHNR, CDR2 FQNEAQ, per germline (reference sequence). DNA for the CDR3: TGTGCCAGCAGCCCACGGGACAGAGTCTACGAGCAGTACTTC. This gives the protein CASSPRDRVYEQYF.

The CDR3: CASSLVASGSIIYNEQFF. The CDR3 DNA sequence: TGTGCCAGCAGCTTAGTGGCTAGCGGGAGTATAATTTACAATGAGCAGTTCTTC. The chain couples TRBV7-3 to TRBJ2-1, with 10 bases that match TRBD2. CDR1 and CDR2 (germline): SGHTA, FQGTGA. The J segment lost 4 bases and the V segment lost 2 bases, leaving 11 bases of the junction unmatched. The CDR3 totals 18 residues.

The V gene is TRBV10-3, the J gene TRBJ2-2, with a tentative D call TRBD2 (5 bases). This CDR3 has 16 residues. Per germline, CDR1 ENHRY and CDR2 SYGVKD. V lost 3 bases and J 4 bases, leaving 15 bases between the germline ends. CDR3 nucleotide sequence: TGTGCCATCAGTGAACCGGGGTTAATTGGCACCGGGGAGCTGTTTTTT. Protein sequence: CAISEPGLIGTGELFF.

The rearrangement joins TRBV2 to TRBJ1-2; tentative D call: TRBD1 (6 bases). CDR1 is SNHLY, CDR2 FYNNEI, per germline. V shed 1 base and J shed 5 bases, with 17 bases lying between them. This CDR3 has 16 residues. The CDR3 nucleotides read TGTGCCAGCAGTGAAGATTACAGGGTGAATCGGTATGGCTACACCTTC. Translating gives CASSEDYRVNRYGYTF.

This clone has only a few counts. CDR3 coding DNA: TGTGCCAGCAGCGCCTATGAAGCTTTCTTT. Translated: CASSAYEAFF. The chain has TRBV13 and TRBJ1-1; unclear D gene. Per the germline V gene, CDR1 is PRHDT and CDR2 is FYEKMQ (reference sequence). This CDR3 has 10 residues. Trimming stripped 5 bases from V and 7 bases from J, with 5 bases between.

This clone has a handful of counts. The chain uses TRBV10-3 and TRBJ1-5, with no clear D. CDR1 is ENHRY, CDR2 SYGVKD, per germline. This CDR3 is 14 amino acids long. V dropped 2 bases and J dropped 4 bases, with 9 bases sitting between them. The CDR3 loop reads CAISEGRRNQPQHF. CDR3 coding DNA: TGTGCCATCAGTGAGGGGAGGAGGAATCAGCCCCAGCATTTT.

The CDR3 here is CASSPLSAGDTDTQYF. The DNA of the CDR3 is TGTGCCAGCTCACCACTTTCAGCGGGGGACACAGATACGCAGTATTTT. The chain combines TRBV18 with TRBJ2-3; TRBD2 matches at 8 bases. Trimming removed 1 base from V and 2 bases from J; junction bases left unmatched: 5. Germline V gene data show CDR1 as KGHSH and CDR2 as LQKENI. CDR3 length equals 16 residues.